Below are 18 T cell receptor beta chains sequenced from a single sample in a study of T cells after somatic rescue of genetic block. Here immunoSEQ multiplex PCR was the method, and the copy in TCRdb shows in-frame clones only, minus some. The sample includes more than 12,000 clones, 60% to 80% of them seen just once. Sequenced: peripheral blood mononuclear cells (PBMCs). The receptors stem from a boy between 10 and 17 years old.

This clone has only one observation. The V gene is TRBV7-7, the J gene TRBJ2-4; possibly TRBD1 for D (5 bases). Deletions cut 3 bases from V and 6 bases from J, with 9 bases between. The CDR3 consists of 13 residues. Germline CDR1 SSHAT, CDR2 FNYEAQ (reference sequence). As DNA, the CDR3 is TGTGCCAGCAGCTTCTCTCAGGGAAACATTCAGTACTTC. Protein sequence: CASSFSQGNIQYF.

The chain uses TRBV9 and TRBJ2-2; perhaps TRBD1 as D (6 bases). This CDR3 region has 14 residues. Germline CDR1 SGDLS, CDR2 YYNGEE. The ends were cut back, 0 bases at V and 4 bases at J, with 7 bases in the middle. The CDR3 loop is CASSVVQGTGELFF. DNA for the CDR3: TGTGCCAGCAGCGTAGTACAGGGCACCGGGGAGCTGTTTTTT.

The gene calls are TRBV5-5 and TRBJ2-7, with D possibly being TRBD1 or TRBD2 (5 bases each). Germline lookup yields CDR1 SGHKS and CDR2 YYEKEE (reference sequence). CDR3 length: 14 amino acids. Trimming removed 0 bases at V and 6 bases at J, with 13 bases between. CDR3 in amino acids: CASSLAGDGSEQYF. Here the CDR3 DNA reads TGTGCCAGCAGCTTGGCCGGGGACGGAAGCGAGCAGTACTTC.

This chain joins TRBV4-1 and TRBJ2-7; TRBD1 agrees at 10 bases. This CDR3 has 18 amino acids. V shed 0 bases and J 2 bases; nucleotides not matched to a gene: 10. Looked up from germline, CDR1 is MGHRA and CDR2 is YSYEKL. CDR3 loop: CASSQEGPDRGYPYEQYF. The CDR3 nucleotides are TGCGCCAGCAGCCAAGAAGGACCGGACAGGGGGTACCCCTACGAGCAGTACTTC.

The chain has TRBV7-9 and TRBJ2-3, with D unresolved. CDR3 length equals 14 residues. CDR1 is SEHNR and CDR2 is FQNEAQ in the germline V gene (reference sequence). V lost 3 bases, J lost 3 bases, and 10 bases lay in between. The CDR3 DNA reads TGTGCCAGCAGCTTTGGTCCGAGTACAGATACGCAGTATTTT. Amino acids: CASSFGPSTDTQYF.

The J gene is TRBJ1-5, the V gene TRBV6-6, with D unresolved. Between the trimmed V and J ends, which lost 2 bases and 3 bases, there was a span of 11 bases. The CDR3 contains 15 residues. Germline V gene sequence: CDR1 MNHNY, CDR2 SVGAGI (reference sequence). The CDR3 sequence: CASSYRGETNQPQHF. The CDR3, as DNA: TGTGCCAGCAGTTACCGGGGTGAGACCAATCAGCCCCAGCATTTT.

This clone is labeled as medium-sized. The CDR3 region is CASSPGLARSYEQYF. CDR3 coding DNA: TGTGCCAGCTCACCCGGACTAGCGAGATCATACGAGCAGTACTTC. The chain recombines TRBV18 with TRBJ2-7; 9 nucleotides match TRBD2. The V gene's germline CDR1 is KGHSH and CDR2 LQKENI. This CDR3 is built from 15 residues. V lost 3 bases to trimming and J lost 4 bases; unmatched junction nucleotides: 7.

The gene calls are TRBV11-1 and TRBJ2-7; no reliable D call. V gave up 5 bases and J gave up 5 bases, with 19 bases separating them. CDR1 and CDR2 from the germline V gene are SGHAT and FQDESV (reference sequence). The CDR3 extends over 15 amino acids. CDR3 DNA sequence: TGTGCCAGCAGCCCCCCCTTCAGGATCTTCAACGAGCAGTACTTC. This translates into CASSPPFRIFNEQYF.

This clone was counted a single time. This chain connects TRBV7-2 to TRBJ1-2, with D unclear. Trimming shortened V by 0 bases and J by 1 base, and 6 bases separated the two germline ends. CDR1 is SGHTA and CDR2 is FQGNSA in the germline V gene. CDR3 size: 14 residues. CDR3 loop: CASSLARHNYGYTF. DNA of the CDR3: TGTGCCAGCAGCTTAGCGCGGCATAACTATGGCTACACCTTC.

This clone has a handful of counts. The CDR3 coding sequence is TGTGCCAGCAGTTCCCGACAGGGGGCAAGGCAGCCCCAGCATTTT. Its translation: CASSSRQGARQPQHF. This chain joins TRBV6-5 and TRBJ1-5; 10 positions match TRBD1. J lost 7 bases, V lost 4 bases, and 7 bases had no gene match. The CDR3 sequence is 15 residues long. Germline V gene data show CDR1 as MNHEY and CDR2 as SVGAGI.

Within the sample, this clone is medium-sized. J is TRBJ2-7 and V is TRBV2; D gene ambiguous. V shed 4 bases and J shed 3 bases, with 13 bases lying between them. The CDR3 length is 14 residues. The germline V gene encodes CDR1 SNHLY and CDR2 FYNNEI. CDR3: CASSATDGFYEQYF. CDR3 coding DNA: TGTGCCAGCAGTGCCACGGACGGATTCTACGAGCAGTACTTC.

The V and J genes are TRBV5-1 and TRBJ2-7, with TRBD2 matching over 12 bases. Unmatched junction bases numbered 8, after V lost 4 bases and J lost 3 bases. Germline V lookup: CDR1 SGHRS, CDR2 YFSETQ. This CDR3 comprises 16 residues. CDR3 sequence: CASSNTSGRHLYEQYF. CDR3 bases: TGCGCCAGCAGCAACACTAGCGGGAGGCACCTCTACGAGCAGTACTTC.

This clone has only one observation. V usage is TRBV5-1 and J usage is TRBJ1-2; possibly TRBD1 for D (6 bases). Trimming left V 4 bases short and J 3 bases short, with 13 bases between. There are 14 residues in the CDR3. The V gene's germline CDR1 is SGHRS and CDR2 YFSETQ. CDR3 nucleotide sequence: TGCGCCAGCAGCGCGGGGGACACGTACTATGGCTACACCTTC. This codes for CASSAGDTYYGYTF.

V gene TRBV30 combines with J gene TRBJ1-1; perhaps TRBD1 as D (6 bases). The germline V and J ends were trimmed by 0 bases and 4 bases, with 15 bases remaining between them. The CDR3 spans 15 residues. Looked up from germline, CDR1 is GTSNPN and CDR2 is SVGIG (reference sequence). For the CDR3, the DNA is TGTGCCTGGAGTGTAATGGACAGCCATCCCACTGAAGCTTTCTTT. Its translation: CAWSVMDSHPTEAFF.

This chain connects TRBV28 to TRBJ2-2; 12 bases agree with TRBD2. V shed 6 bases, J shed 5 bases, and the junction held 10 bases outside the gene matches. The CDR3 contains 17 residues. Germline CDR1 reads MDHEN; CDR2 reads SYDVKM. The CDR3 loop reads CASRPRTSGRKTGELFF. The CDR3 DNA sequence: TGTGCCAGCAGGCCCAGAACTAGCGGGAGGAAGACCGGGGAGCTGTTTTTT.

This chain uses TRBV7-9 with TRBJ1-2, with D perhaps TRBD1 (6 bases). V lost 5 bases, J lost 0 bases, and 13 bases lay in between. The CDR3 sequence is 15 residues long. CDR1 is SEHNR and CDR2 is FQNEAQ in the germline V gene (reference sequence). CDR3 in DNA: TGTGCCAGCAGCGGACCGGGACACTCTAACTATGGCTACACCTTC. The encoded protein is CASSGPGHSNYGYTF.

The chain links TRBV2 to TRBJ1-1; no clear D gene. The V and J ends lost 8 bases and 1 base respectively, with 8 bases between them. This CDR3 is 12 amino acids long. Germline V gives CDR1 SNHLY, CDR2 FYNNEI. The CDR3 region is CASLGENTEAFF. The CDR3, as DNA: TGTGCCAGCCTGGGAGAGAACACTGAAGCTTTCTTT.

The chain recombines TRBV28 with TRBJ2-7; the match to TRBD1 covers 7 bases. This CDR3 comprises 14 residues. With V trimmed by 7 bases and J by 0 bases, 6 bases remained unmatched. Germline loops: CDR1 MDHEN, CDR2 SYDVKM. The CDR3 nucleotides are TGTGCCAGCAAGCGGACAGGCCTCTCCTACGAGCAGTACTTC. Protein sequence: CASKRTGLSYEQYF.